This passage covers 15 T cell receptor beta chains from one sample sequenced in a study of healthy donors' naive CD4 and CD8 T cells. Each TCR library used roughly 510 ng of total RNA and a linear amplification protocol. TCRdb called the reads again in MiXCR, with one record for every CDR3 protein. The sample has around 180,000 distinct CDR3 sequences; about 76% are singletons. Sequenced material: naive CD4+ and CD8+ T cells sorted from blood, pooled from several donors. The receptors were sampled from a pool of human donors in good health; the sample pools cells from several healthy donors.

The chain employs TRBV30 and TRBJ1-2; D remains ambiguous. Germline assignment: CDR1 GTSNPN and CDR2 SVGIG (reference sequence). V dropped 5 bases and J dropped 3 bases, with 7 bases sitting between them. The CDR3 has 11 residues. CDR3 sequence reads: CAWSPDYGYTF. CDR3 nucleotide sequence: TGTGCCTGGTCTCCCGACTATGGCTACACCTTC.

J is TRBJ1-5 and V is TRBV10-3; TRBD1 is a possible D gene (6 bases). The V end was cut by 4 bases, the J end by 1 base, with 14 bases between. The germline gives CDR1 ENHRY, CDR2 SYGVKD. The CDR3 sequence is 16 residues long. The CDR3 region has the DNA TGTGCCATCAGTGGGTCCCAGGGGACAAGCAATCAGCCCCAGCATTTT. Its protein product is CAISGSQGTSNQPQHF.

This clonotype appeared a few times. The chain is built from TRBV12-3 or TRBV12-4 and TRBJ2-1, with D possibly matching TRBD2 (6 bases). Trimming pared 6 bases from V and 0 bases from J, leaving 12 bases between. CDR3 length: 15 residues. DNA for the CDR3: TGTGCCAGCAGGTCTAGCGCCAGCTCCTACAATGAGCAGTTCTTC. Translating gives CASRSSASSYNEQFF.

The gene calls are TRBV6-6 and TRBJ2-2, with D possibly matching TRBD2 (5 bases). This CDR3 spans 15 amino acids. In germline, CDR1 is MNHNY, CDR2 SVGAGI (reference sequence). V was trimmed by 5 bases and J by 7 bases, leaving 17 bases between them. CDR3 sequence (DNA): TGTGCCAGCAGTCGGTGGACTGCTTCCGTCGGGGAGCTGTTTTTT. Its protein is CASSRWTASVGELFF.

J is TRBJ2-2 and V is TRBV15; TRBD2 is a possible D gene (6 bases). Germline CDR1 LNHNV, CDR2 YYDKDF (reference sequence). The CDR3 spans 13 residues. V was clipped by 3 bases and J by 7 bases, with 9 bases between them. Here the CDR3 reads CATSRGLGGELFF. For the CDR3, the DNA is TGTGCCACCAGCAGGGGACTGGGCGGGGAGCTGTTTTTT.

This chain joins TRBV7-2 and TRBJ2-5; D possibly corresponds to TRBD2 (6 bases). The CDR3 length is 15 residues. CDR1 SGHTA and CDR2 FQGNSA come from the germline V gene. The ends were cut back, 4 bases at V and 3 bases at J, with 15 bases in the middle. In DNA, the CDR3 is TGTGCCAGCAGCTCCACCGTGCGGGGAGAAGAGACCCAGTACTTC. This translates into CASSSTVRGEETQYF.

The chain combines TRBV29-1 with TRBJ2-1, with D possibly matching TRBD1 (5 bases). The CDR3 consists of 16 residues. V was clipped by 5 bases and J by 7 bases, with 24 bases between them. Germline loops: CDR1 SQVTM, CDR2 ANQGSEA. Written as DNA, the CDR3 is TGCAGCGTTAAGGGATCGACGGAAGGGGTAGGGAATGAGCAGTTCTTC. It codes for CSVKGSTEGVGNEQFF.

The chain joins TRBV29-1 to TRBJ2-2; D gene unclear. Per germline, CDR1 SQVTM and CDR2 ANQGSEA. This CDR3 has 12 residues. With 7 bases removed from V and 5 bases from J, the gap between germline ends came to 11 bases. The CDR3 protein is CSALWVTGELFF. DNA for the CDR3: TGCAGCGCCCTCTGGGTTACCGGGGAGCTGTTTTTT.

The chain joins TRBV10-3 to TRBJ2-1, with TRBD2 matching 9 bases. V lost 6 bases to trimming and J lost 3 bases; unmatched junction nucleotides: 3. Looked up from germline, CDR1 is ENHRY and CDR2 is SYGVKD. CDR3 length equals 14 residues. Here the CDR3 reads CAIRRLADYNEQFF. CDR3 DNA: TGTGCCATCAGGAGACTAGCGGACTACAATGAGCAGTTCTTC.

The CDR3 protein is CSVIQRTEAFF. In DNA form, the CDR3 reads TGCAGCGTTATACAGCGGACTGAAGCTTTCTTT. This chain uses TRBV29-1 with TRBJ1-1, with D unresolved. Trimming took 5 bases from V and 5 from J, leaving 9 bases between them. CDR3 length equals 11 residues. Looked up from germline, CDR1 is SQVTM and CDR2 is ANQGSEA. Variable domain in full (rest from reference TRBV29-1 and TRBJ1-1): SAVISQKPSRDICQRGTSLTIQCQVDSQVTMMFWYRQQPGQSLTLIATANQGSEATYESGFVIDKFPISRPNLTFSTLTVSNMSPEDSSIYLCSVIQRTEAFFGQGTRLTVV.

This chain's CDR3 is CSVVQLAGSTDTQYF. CDR3 nucleotide sequence: TGCAGCGTTGTCCAACTAGCGGGGTCAACAGATACGCAGTATTTT. The J gene is TRBJ2-3, the V gene TRBV29-1; 10 nucleotides line up with TRBD2. The V segment lost 4 bases and the J segment 3 bases; nucleotides outside the gene matches: 7. Germline values: CDR1 SQVTM, CDR2 ANQGSEA. This CDR3 spans 15 amino acids.

This rearrangement joins TRBV6-2 or TRBV6-3 to TRBJ2-5; D remains ambiguous. The CDR3 extends over 15 amino acids. V lost 5 bases and J lost 5, with 18 bases in between. The germline V gene encodes CDR1 MNHEY and CDR2 SVGEGT. CDR3 in amino acids: CASSGGFSRAETQYF. The CDR3 DNA reads as TGTGCCAGCAGTGGCGGATTCTCCCGAGCCGAGACCCAGTACTTC.

The chain employs TRBV29-1 and TRBJ2-3; 7 bases line up with TRBD2. With 3 bases clipped from V and 6 bases from J, the junction kept 6 bases outside the gene matches. CDR1 is SQVTM and CDR2 is ANQGSEA in the germline V gene. This CDR3 contains 13 residues. In DNA form, the CDR3 reads TGCAGCGTTGATGGCGGGAGTACGGATACGCAGTATTTT. This translates into CSVDGGSTDTQYF.

The chain carries TRBV29-1 and TRBJ2-1; 15 bases are shared with TRBD2. This CDR3 has 16 residues. Germline CDR1 reads SQVTM; CDR2 reads ANQGSEA. V lost 4 bases, J lost 4 bases, and 5 bases stayed unmatched. The CDR3 DNA reads TGCAGCGTTGTCGGGACTAGCGGGAGGATTTACAATGAGCAGTTCTTC. It is translated as CSVVGTSGRIYNEQFF.

The chain couples TRBV29-1 to TRBJ2-3; D gene uncertain. Between the trimmed V and J ends, which lost 4 bases and 7 bases, there was a span of 15 bases. CDR3 length equals 13 residues. Germline V gene sequence: CDR1 SQVTM, CDR2 ANQGSEA. Here the CDR3 DNA reads TGCAGCGTTGGGCAGGTTGTGGAGTATACGCAGTATTTT. Translated: CSVGQVVEYTQYF.